Only one count was recorded for the clone carrying this TCR beta chain. The data were produced by immunoSEQ multiplex PCR, yet TCRdb's version contains in-frame clones alone and is incomplete. The table lists 95,000 to 100,000 clones, more than 85% of them singletons. These data come from a study of T cell changes during pregnancy in multiple sclerosis. The source was peripheral blood, collected in the second trimester of pregnancy. The TCR originated in a female donor with multiple sclerosis, enrolled in a pregnancy study.

CDR3 region: CASQGGSAYEQYF. CDR3 sequence (DNA): TGTGCCAGTCAAGGCGGGTCCGCCTACGAGCAGTACTTC. The chain links TRBV2 to TRBJ2-7; a possible D gene is TRBD2 (5 bases). The CDR3 consists of 13 residues. Germline loops: CDR1 SNHLY, CDR2 FYNNEI. Trimming removed 9 bases at V and 2 bases at J, with 14 bases between.